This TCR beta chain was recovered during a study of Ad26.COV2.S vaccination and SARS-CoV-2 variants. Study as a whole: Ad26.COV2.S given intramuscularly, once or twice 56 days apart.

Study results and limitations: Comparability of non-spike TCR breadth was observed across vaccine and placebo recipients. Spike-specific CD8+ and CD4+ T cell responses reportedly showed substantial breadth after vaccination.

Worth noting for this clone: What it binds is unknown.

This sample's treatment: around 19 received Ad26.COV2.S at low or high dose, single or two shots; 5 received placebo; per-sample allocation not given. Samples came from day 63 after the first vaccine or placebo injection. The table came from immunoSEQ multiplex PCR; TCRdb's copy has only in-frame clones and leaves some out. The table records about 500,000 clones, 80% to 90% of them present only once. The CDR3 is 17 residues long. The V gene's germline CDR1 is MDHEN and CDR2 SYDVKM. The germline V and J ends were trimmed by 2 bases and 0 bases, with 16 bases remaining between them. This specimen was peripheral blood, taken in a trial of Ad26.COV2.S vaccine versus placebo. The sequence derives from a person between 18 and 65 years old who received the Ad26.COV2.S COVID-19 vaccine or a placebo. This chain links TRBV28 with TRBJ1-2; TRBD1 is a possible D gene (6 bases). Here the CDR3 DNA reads TGTGCCAGCAGTTTAAGCGGACAGTGGGCAGCTAACTATGGCTACACCTTC. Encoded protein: CASSLSGQWAANYGYTF.